What follows describes a single T cell receptor beta chain. These data belong to a study of blood T cell repertoires in COVID-19. Across the whole study: T cells, B-cell-depleted T cells, or PBMCs provided the cDNA or gDNA that served as material.

V gave up 4 bases and J gave up 4 bases, with 11 bases separating them. This CDR3 has 14 residues. Germline V lookup: CDR1 LGHDT, CDR2 YNNKEL (reference sequence). Source study methods: From reference gene primer amplification, estimates of nucleated cell counts were derived. Only in-frame clones appear in the TCRdb table, and some are missing; sequencing was by immunoSEQ multiplex PCR. Clone size and V and J calls were adopted from that table, with D and trimming inferred from the DNA. The sample consists of roughly 250,000 clones, about nine tenths of them appearing once. The receptor's source is a woman between 35 and 50 years old with acute COVID-19. The sample comprised PBMCs or T cells enriched from blood (not recorded which). V and J are TRBV3-1 (or the pseudogene TRBV3-2) and TRBJ1-3; D possibly corresponds to TRBD1 (6 bases). The CDR3 region is CASSPPGQGNTIYF. In DNA, the CDR3 is TGTGCCAGCAGCCCACCGGGACAAGGAAACACCATATATTTT.